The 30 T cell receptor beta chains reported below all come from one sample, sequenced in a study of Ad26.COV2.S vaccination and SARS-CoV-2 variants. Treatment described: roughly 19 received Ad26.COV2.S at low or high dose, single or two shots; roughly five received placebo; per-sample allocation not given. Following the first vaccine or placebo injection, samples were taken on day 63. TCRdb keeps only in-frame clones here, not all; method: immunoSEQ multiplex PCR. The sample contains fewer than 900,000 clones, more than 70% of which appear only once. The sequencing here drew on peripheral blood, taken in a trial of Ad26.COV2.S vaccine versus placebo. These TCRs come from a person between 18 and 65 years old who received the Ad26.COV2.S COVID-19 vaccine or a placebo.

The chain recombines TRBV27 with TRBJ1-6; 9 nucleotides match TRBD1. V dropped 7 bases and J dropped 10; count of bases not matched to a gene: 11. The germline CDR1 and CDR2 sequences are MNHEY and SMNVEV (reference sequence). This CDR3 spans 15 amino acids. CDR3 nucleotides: TGTGCCAGCACCCAACGTGGGACAGGGAGGTCACCCCTCCACTTT. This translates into CASTQRGTGRSPLHF.

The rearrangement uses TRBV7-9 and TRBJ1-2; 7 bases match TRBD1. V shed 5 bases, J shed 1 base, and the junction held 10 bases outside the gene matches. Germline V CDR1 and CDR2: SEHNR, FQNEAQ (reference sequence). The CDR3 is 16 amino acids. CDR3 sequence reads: CASSGNRGRINYGYTF. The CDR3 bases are TGTGCCAGCAGCGGAAACAGGGGACGCATTAACTATGGCTACACCTTC.

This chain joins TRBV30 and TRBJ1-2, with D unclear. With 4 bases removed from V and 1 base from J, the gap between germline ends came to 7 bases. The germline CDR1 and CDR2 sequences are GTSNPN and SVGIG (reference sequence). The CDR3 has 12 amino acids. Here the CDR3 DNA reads TGTGCCTGGAAAGTTCTTAACTATGGCTACACCTTC. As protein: CAWKVLNYGYTF.

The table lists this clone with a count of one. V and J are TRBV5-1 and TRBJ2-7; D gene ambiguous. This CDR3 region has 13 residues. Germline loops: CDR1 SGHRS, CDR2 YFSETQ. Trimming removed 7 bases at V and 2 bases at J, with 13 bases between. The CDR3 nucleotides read TGCGCCAGCCGTCCAGATTTAACCTACGAGCAGTACTTC. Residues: CASRPDLTYEQYF.

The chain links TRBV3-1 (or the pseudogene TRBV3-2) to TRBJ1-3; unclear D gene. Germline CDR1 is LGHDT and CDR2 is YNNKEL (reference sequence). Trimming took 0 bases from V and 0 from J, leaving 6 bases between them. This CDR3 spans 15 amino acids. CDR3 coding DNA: TGTGCCAGCAGCCAAGAAACAAACTCTGGAAACACCATATATTTT. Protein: CASSQETNSGNTIYF.

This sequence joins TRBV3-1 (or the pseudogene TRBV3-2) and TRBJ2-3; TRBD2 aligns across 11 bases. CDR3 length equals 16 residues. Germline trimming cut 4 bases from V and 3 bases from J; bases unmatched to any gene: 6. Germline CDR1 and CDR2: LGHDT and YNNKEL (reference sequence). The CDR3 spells CASSRLAGGRTDTQYF. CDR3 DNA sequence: TGTGCCAGCAGCCGCTTAGCGGGGGGGCGGACAGATACGCAGTATTTT.

The DNA for the CDR3 is TGTGCCACCAGCAGAGATCAGGTCTACGAGCAGTACTTC. Translation: CATSRDQVYEQYF. The chain employs TRBV15 and TRBJ2-7; no firm D call. CDR3 length: 13 residues. The germline V and J ends were trimmed by 0 bases and 3 bases, with 6 bases remaining between them. Germline V gene lookup returns CDR1 LNHNV and CDR2 YYDKDF (reference sequence).

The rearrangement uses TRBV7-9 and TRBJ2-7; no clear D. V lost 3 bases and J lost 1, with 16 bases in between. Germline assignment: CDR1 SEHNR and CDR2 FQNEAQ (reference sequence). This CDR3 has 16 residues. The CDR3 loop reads CASSFLQNVRSYEQYF. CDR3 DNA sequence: TGTGCCAGCAGCTTCTTACAGAACGTTAGATCCTACGAGCAGTACTTC.

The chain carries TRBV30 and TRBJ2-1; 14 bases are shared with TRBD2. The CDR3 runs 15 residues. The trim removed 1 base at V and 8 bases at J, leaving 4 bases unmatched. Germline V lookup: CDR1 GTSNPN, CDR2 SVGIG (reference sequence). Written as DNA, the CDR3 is TGTGCCTGGAGTGGGGGACTAGCGGGAGACGATGAGCAGTTCTTC. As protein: CAWSGGLAGDDEQFF.

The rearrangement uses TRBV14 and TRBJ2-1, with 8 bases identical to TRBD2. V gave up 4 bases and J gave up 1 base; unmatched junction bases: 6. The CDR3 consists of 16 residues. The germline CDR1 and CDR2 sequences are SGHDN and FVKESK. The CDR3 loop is CASSPLAVISYNEQFF. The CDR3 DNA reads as TGTGCCAGCAGCCCACTAGCGGTAATTTCCTACAATGAGCAGTTCTTC.

CDR3 coding DNA: TGCGCCAGCAGCCAAGAATTCTCTGGGGCCAACGTCCTGACTTTC. Its translation is CASSQEFSGANVLTF. J is TRBJ2-6 and V is TRBV4-1; D call uncertain. The length of the CDR3 is 15 residues. Germline-derived CDR1 and CDR2 are MGHRA and YSYEKL. Deletions cut 0 bases from V and 0 bases from J, with 3 bases between.

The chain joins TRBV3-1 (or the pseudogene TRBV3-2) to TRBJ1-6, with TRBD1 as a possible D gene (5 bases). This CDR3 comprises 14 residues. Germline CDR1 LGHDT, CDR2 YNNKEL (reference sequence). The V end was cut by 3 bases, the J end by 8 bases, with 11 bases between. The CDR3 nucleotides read TGTGCCAGCAGCCATGGCAGGGACCATTCACCCCTCCACTTT. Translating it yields CASSHGRDHSPLHF.

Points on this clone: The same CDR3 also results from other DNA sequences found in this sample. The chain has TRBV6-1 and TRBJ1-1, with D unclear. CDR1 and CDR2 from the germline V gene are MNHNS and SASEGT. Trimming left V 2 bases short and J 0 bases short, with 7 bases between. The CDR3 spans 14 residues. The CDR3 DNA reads TGTGCCAGCAGTGAAAGGCAGATGAACACTGAAGCTTTCTTT. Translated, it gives CASSERQMNTEAFF.

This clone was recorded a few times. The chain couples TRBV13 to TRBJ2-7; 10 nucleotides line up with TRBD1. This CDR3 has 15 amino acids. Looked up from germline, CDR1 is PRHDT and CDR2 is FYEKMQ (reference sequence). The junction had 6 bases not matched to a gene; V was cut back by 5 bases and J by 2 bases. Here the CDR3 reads CASSHDRGRPYEQYF. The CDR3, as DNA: TGTGCCAGCAGCCATGACAGGGGGCGCCCCTACGAGCAGTACTTC.

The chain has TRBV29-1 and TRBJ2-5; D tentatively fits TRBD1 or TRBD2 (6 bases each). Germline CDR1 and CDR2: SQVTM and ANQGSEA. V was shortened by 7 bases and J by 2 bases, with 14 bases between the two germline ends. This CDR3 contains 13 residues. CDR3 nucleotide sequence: TGCAGCGGGGGAAGGGGGGAACAAGAGACCCAGTACTTC. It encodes CSGGRGEQETQYF.

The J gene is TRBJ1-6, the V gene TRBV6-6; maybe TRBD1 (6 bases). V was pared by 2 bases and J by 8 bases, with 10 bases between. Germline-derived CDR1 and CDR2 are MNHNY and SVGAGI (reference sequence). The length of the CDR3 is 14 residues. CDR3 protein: CASSYRGSDSPLHF. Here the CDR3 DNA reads TGTGCCAGCAGTTACAGGGGGTCAGATTCACCCCTCCACTTT.

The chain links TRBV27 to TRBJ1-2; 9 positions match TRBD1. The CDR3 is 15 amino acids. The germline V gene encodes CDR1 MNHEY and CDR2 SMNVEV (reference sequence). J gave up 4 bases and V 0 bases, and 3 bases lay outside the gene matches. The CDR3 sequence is CASSLSATGGYGYTF. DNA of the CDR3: TGTGCCAGCAGTTTATCGGCGACAGGGGGCTATGGCTACACCTTC.

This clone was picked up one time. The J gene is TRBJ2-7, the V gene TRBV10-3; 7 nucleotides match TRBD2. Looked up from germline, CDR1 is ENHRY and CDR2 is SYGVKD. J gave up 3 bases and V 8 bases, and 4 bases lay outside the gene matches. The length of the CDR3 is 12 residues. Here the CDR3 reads CAIGEGYYEQYF. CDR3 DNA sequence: TGTGCCATCGGGGAGGGATACTACGAGCAGTACTTC.

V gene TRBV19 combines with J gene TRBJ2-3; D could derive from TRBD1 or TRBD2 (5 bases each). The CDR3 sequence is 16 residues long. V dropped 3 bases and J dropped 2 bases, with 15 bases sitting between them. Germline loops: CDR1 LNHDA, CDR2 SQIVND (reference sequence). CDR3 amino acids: CASSMAGTHPTDTQYF. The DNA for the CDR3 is TGTGCCAGTAGTATGGCAGGGACCCATCCCACAGATACGCAGTATTTT.

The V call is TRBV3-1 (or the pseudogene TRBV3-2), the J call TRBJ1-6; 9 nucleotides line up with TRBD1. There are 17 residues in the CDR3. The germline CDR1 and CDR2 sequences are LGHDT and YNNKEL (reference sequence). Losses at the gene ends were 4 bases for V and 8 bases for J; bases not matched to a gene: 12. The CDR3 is CASSPGQGRGRDSPLHF. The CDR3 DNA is TGTGCCAGCAGCCCGGGACAGGGACGGGGGCGAGATTCACCCCTCCACTTT.

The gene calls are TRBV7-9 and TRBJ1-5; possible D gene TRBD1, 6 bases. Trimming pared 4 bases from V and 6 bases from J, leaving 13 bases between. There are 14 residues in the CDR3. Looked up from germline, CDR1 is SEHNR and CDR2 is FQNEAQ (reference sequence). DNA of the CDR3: TGTGCCAGCAGCTCCGGACAGATCTCTCAGCCCCAGCATTTT. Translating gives CASSSGQISQPQHF.

The CDR3 DNA follows: TGTGCCAGCAGTGACGGCAGGGGGCAAGAGACCCAGTACTTC. It is translated as CASSDGRGQETQYF. The chain links TRBV2 to TRBJ2-5, with 7 bases fitting TRBD1. This CDR3 has 14 residues. Trimming took 3 bases from V and 2 from J; bases not matched to a gene: 3. Germline CDR1 is SNHLY and CDR2 is FYNNEI.

CDR3 sequence: CASSEDSRSYNEQFF. The DNA for the CDR3 is TGCGCCAGCAGTGAGGACAGTCGCTCCTACAATGAGCAGTTCTTC. The chain uses TRBV10-1 and TRBJ2-1; the D gene is possibly TRBD1 (5 bases). Per the germline V gene, CDR1 is WNHNN and CDR2 is SYGVQD (reference sequence). The CDR3 is made up of 15 amino acids. V was clipped by 2 bases and J by 0 bases, with 8 bases between them.

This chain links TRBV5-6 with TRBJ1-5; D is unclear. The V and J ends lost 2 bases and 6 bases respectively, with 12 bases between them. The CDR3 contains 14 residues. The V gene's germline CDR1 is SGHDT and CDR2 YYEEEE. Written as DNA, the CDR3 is TGTGCCAGCAGCTTTAATATGGGCACTCAGCCCCAGCATTTT. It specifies CASSFNMGTQPQHF.

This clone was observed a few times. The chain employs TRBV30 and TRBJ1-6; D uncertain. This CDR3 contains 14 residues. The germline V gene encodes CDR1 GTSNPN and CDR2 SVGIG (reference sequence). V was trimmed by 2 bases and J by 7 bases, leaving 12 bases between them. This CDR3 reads CAWSWIPGNSPLHF. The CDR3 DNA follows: TGTGCCTGGAGTTGGATCCCTGGGAATTCACCCCTCCACTTT.

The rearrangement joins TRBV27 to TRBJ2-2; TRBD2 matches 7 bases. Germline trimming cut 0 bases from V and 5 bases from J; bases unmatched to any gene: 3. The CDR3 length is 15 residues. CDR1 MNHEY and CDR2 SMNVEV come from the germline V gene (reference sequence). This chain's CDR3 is CASSLSWGGTGELFF. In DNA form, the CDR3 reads TGTGCCAGCAGTTTATCGTGGGGGGGAACCGGGGAGCTGTTTTTT.

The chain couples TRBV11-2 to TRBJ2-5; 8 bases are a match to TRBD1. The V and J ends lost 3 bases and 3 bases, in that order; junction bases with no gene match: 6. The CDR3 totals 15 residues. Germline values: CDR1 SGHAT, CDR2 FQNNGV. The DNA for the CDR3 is TGTGCCAGCAGCTTGGGACAGGATTATGAAGAGACCCAGTACTTC. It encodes CASSLGQDYEETQYF.

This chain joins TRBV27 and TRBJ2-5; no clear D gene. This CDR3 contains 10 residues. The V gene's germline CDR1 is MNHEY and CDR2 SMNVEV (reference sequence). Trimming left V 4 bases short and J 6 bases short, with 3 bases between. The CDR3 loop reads CASSWQTQYF. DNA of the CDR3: TGTGCCAGCAGTTGGCAGACCCAGTACTTC.

The CDR3 coding sequence is TGTGCCAGCCAGCGACAGGGGGCATCCTACGAGCAGTACTTC. Its protein is CASQRQGASYEQYF. This chain uses TRBV6-5 with TRBJ2-7; 10 bases agree with TRBD1. The CDR3 runs 14 residues. The V segment lost 8 bases and the J segment 1 base; nucleotides outside the gene matches: 5. Germline V CDR1 and CDR2: MNHEY, SVGAGI.

The DNA of the CDR3 is TGTGCCAGCAGCCCCAGGAACACTGAAGCTTTCTTT. Amino acid sequence: CASSPRNTEAFF. The V and J genes are TRBV7-2 and TRBJ1-1, with D hard to call. The CDR3 contains 12 residues. Germline CDR1 and CDR2: SGHTA and FQGNSA. V gave up 5 bases and J gave up 1 base, with 5 bases separating them.